This T cell receptor beta chain was obtained from a study of blood T cell repertoires in COVID-19. Original processing methods: Scientists estimated how many nucleated cells there were by amplifying reference gene primers. Method: immunoSEQ multiplex PCR; TCRdb's copy keeps in-frame clones and lacks some. V, J and clone size derive from that table, while D and trimming were established from the DNA sequence. The sample carries about 270,000 clones, 65% to 90% recorded once. Germline-derived CDR1 and CDR2 are SGHTA and FQGNSA. The CDR3 has 14 residues. Germline trimming cut 3 bases from V and 3 bases from J; bases unmatched to any gene: 1.

The origin of this receptor is a woman aged 60-75 years with active or convalescent COVID-19. Input material: peripheral blood. This chain links TRBV7-2 with TRBJ2-1; 8 bases are shared with TRBD1. CDR3 DNA sequence: TGTGCCAGCAGCTTTGGGACAGGCTACAATGAGCAGTTCTTC. Translating gives CASSFGTGYNEQFF.